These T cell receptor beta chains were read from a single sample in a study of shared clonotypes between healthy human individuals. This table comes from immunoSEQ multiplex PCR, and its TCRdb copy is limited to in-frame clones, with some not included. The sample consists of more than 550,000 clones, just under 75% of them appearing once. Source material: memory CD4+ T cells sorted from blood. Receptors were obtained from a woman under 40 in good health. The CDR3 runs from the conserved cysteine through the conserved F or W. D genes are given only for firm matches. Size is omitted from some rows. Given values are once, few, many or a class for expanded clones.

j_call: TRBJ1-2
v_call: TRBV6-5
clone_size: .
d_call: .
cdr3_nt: TGTGCCAGCAGCCAAGGGGTGGGGGGCTATGGCTACACCTTC
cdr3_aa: CASSQGVGGYGYTF

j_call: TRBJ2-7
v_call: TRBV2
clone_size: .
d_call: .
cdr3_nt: TGTGCCAGCAGGATGACAGCGTCCTACGAGCAGTACTTC
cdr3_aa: CASRMTASYEQYF

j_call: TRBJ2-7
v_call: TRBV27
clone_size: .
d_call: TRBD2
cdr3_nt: TGTGCCAGCCGGACTAGCGGGAAATCCCGCGAGCAGTACTTC
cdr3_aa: CASRTSGKSREQYF

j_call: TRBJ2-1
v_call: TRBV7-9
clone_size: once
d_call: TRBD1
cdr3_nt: TGTGCCAGCAGCCCCCCGGGACAGCTATACAATGAGCAGTTCTTC
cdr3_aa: CASSPPGQLYNEQFF

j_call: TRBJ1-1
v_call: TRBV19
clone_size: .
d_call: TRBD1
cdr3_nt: TGTGCCAGTAGTGCGCGGACAGGGGTGGTGAACACTGAAGCTTTCTTT
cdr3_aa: CASSARTGVVNTEAFF

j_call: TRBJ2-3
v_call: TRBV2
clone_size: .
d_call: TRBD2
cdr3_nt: TGTGCCAGCAAGGGACTAGCAACAGATACGCAGTATTTT
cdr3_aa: CASKGLATDTQYF

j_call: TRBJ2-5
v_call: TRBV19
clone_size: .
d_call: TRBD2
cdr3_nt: TGTGCCAGTCACGCCTGGGACGGCGGGGGGTGGACCCAGTACTTC
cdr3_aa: CASHAWDGGGWTQYF

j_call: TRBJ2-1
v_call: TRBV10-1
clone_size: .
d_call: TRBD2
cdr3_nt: TGCGCCAGCAGTGATTCTAGCGGAAACAATGAGCAGTTCTTC
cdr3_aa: CASSDSSGNNEQFF

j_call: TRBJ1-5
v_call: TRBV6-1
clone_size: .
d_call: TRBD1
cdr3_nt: TGTGCCAGCAGTCAGACAGGGAGGAATCAGCCCCAGCATTTT
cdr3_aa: CASSQTGRNQPQHF

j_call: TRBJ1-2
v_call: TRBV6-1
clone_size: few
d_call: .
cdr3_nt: TGTGCCAGCGACAGCCTAGATGGCTACACCTTC
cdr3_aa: CASDSLDGYTF

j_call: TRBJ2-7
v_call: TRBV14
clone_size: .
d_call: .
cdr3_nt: TGTGCCAGCAGCTTCGCAGGTGGGACCTACGAGCAGTACTTC
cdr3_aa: CASSFAGGTYEQYF

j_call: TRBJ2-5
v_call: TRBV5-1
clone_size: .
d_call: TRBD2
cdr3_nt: TGCGCCAGCAGCTTACCGACTAGCGGGGCCCAAGAGACCCAGTACTTC
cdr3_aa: CASSLPTSGAQETQYF

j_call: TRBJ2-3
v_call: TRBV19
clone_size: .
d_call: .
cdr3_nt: TGTGCCAGTAGCATAGGACTCGCAGATACGCAGTATTTT
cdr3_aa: CASSIGLADTQYF

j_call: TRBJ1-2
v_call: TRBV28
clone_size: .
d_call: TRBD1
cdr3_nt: TGTGCCAGCAGTTTGCCGGACAGGGTCACCTATGGCTACACCTTC
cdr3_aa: CASSLPDRVTYGYTF

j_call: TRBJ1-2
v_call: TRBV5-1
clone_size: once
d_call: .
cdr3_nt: TGCGCCAGCCACCCTTCGACAGAGAACTATGGCTACACCTTC
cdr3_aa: CASHPSTENYGYTF

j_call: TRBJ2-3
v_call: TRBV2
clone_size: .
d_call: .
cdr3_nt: TGTGCCAGCTCCCCTCCCGGGACAACCACAGATACGCAGTATTTT
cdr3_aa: CASSPPGTTTDTQYF